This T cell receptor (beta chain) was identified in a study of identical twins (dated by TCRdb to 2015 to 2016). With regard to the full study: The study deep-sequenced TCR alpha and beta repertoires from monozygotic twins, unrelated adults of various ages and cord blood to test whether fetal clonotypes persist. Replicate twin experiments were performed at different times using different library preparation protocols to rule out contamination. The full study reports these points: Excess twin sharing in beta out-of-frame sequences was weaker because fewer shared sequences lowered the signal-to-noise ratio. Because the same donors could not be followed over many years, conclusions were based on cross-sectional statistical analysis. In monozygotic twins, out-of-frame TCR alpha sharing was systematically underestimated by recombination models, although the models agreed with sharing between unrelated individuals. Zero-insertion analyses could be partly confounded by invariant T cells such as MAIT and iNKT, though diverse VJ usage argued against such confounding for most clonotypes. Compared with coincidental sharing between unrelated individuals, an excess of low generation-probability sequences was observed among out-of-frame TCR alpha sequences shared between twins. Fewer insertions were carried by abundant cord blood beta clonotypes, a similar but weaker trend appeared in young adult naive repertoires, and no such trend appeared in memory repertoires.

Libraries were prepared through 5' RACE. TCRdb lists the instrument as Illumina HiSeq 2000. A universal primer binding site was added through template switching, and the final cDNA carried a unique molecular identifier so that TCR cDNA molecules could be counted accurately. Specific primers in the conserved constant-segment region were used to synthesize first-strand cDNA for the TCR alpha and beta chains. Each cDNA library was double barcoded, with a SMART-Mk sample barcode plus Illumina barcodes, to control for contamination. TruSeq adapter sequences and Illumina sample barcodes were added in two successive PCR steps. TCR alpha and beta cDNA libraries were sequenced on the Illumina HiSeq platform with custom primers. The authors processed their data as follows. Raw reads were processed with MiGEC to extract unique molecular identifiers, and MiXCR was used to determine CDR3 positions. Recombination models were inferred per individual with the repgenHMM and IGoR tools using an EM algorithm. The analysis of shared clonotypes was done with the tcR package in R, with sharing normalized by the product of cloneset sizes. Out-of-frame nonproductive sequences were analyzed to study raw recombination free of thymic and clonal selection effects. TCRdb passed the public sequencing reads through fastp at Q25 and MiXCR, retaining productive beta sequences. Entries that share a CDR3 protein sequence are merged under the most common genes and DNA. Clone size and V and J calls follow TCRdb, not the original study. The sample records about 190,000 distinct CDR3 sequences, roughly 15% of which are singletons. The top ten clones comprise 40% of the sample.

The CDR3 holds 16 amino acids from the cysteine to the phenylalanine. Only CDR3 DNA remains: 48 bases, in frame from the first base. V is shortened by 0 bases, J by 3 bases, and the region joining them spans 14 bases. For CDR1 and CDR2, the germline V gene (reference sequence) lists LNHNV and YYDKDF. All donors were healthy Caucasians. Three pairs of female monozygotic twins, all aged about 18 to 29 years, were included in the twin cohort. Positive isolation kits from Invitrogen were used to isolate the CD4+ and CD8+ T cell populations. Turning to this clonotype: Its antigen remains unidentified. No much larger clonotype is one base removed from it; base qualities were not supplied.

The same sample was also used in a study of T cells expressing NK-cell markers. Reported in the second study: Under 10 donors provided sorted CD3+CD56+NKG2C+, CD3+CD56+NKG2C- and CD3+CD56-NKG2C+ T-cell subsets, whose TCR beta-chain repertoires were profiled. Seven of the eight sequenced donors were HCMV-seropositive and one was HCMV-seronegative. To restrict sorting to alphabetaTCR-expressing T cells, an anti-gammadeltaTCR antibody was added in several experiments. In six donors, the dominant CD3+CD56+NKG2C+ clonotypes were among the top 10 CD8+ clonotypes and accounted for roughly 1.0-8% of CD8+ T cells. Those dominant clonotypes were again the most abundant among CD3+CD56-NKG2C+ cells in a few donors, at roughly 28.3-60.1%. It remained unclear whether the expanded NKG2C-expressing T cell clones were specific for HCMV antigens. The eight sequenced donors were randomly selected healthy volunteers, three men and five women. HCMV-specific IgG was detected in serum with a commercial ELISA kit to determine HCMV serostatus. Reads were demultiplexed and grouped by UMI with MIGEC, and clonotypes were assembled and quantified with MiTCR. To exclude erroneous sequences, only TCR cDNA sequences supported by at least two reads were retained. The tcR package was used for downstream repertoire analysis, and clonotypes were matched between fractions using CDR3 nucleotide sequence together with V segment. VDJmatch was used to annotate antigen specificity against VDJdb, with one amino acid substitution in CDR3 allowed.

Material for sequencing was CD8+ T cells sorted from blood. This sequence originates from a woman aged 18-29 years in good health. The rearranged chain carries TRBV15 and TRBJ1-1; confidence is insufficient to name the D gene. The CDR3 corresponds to CATSRDAAPADTEAFF. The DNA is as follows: TGTGCCACCAGCAGAGATGCGGCTCCGGCGGACACTGAAGCTTTCTTT.